The 27 T cell receptor beta chains below all came from one sample that was sequenced in a study of T cell responses to AZD1222 COVID-19 vaccine. Clones were read by immunoSEQ multiplex PCR, and TCRdb kept only the in-frame ones, dropping some. Found here are 180,000 or so clones, 80% to 95% of them singletons; the top ten hold about 1.9%. Sequenced here: peripheral blood, sampled 28 days after the second AZD1222 dose. The receptors were gathered from an adult who received the AZD1222 COVID-19 vaccine.

This chain joins TRBV4-1 and TRBJ1-4; D perhaps matches TRBD1 (5 bases). The CDR3 spans 18 residues. Germline V gene lookup returns CDR1 MGHRA and CDR2 YSYEKL. V dropped 0 bases and J dropped 5 bases, with 19 bases sitting between them. The CDR3 is CASSQDTRPRGSNEKLFF. CDR3 nucleotides: TGCGCCAGCAGCCAAGATACGCGCCCCCGGGGGTCCAATGAAAAACTGTTTTTT.

CDR3 sequence (DNA): TGCAGCGCAGATGTTTACACCGCTGAAGCTTTCTTT. Its protein product is CSADVYTAEAFF. The chain carries TRBV29-1 and TRBJ1-1; D not resolved. Trimming left V 7 bases short and J 6 bases short, with 15 bases between. Germline lookup yields CDR1 SQVTM and CDR2 ANQGSEA. This CDR3 contains 12 residues.

The rearrangement joins TRBV10-2 to TRBJ1-1, with a weak D call TRBD1 (5 bases). The germline V gene encodes CDR1 WSHSY and CDR2 SAAADI. The CDR3 covers 12 residues. V lost 10 bases to trimming and J lost 2 bases, with 11 bases between them. CDR3 sequence: CATTDINTEAFF. The DNA of the CDR3 is TGCGCCACTACGGACATTAACACTGAAGCTTTCTTT.

The gene calls are TRBV19 and TRBJ2-1, with 8 bases identical to TRBD2. The CDR3 length is 15 residues. Germline V gene lookup returns CDR1 LNHDA and CDR2 SQIVND (reference sequence). V dropped 5 bases and J dropped 6; count of bases not matched to a gene: 9. The CDR3 here is CASSVGGGSPNEQFF. The CDR3 nucleotides are TGTGCCAGTAGTGTCGGCGGGGGGAGCCCCAATGAGCAGTTCTTC.

The genes are TRBV5-3 and TRBJ2-2; D perhaps matches TRBD2 (6 bases). TRBV5-3 qualifies as an ORF whose function is uncertain. The germline V and J ends were trimmed by 1 base and 4 bases, with 17 bases remaining between them. CDR3 length: 17 residues. The CDR3 sequence: CARSLTPGEMGTGELFF. The DNA of the CDR3 is TGTGCCAGAAGCTTGACACCGGGGGAGATGGGCACCGGGGAGCTGTTTTTT.

This clone was recorded once. The chain recombines TRBV7-9 with TRBJ1-5; D gene unclear. CDR3 length equals 13 residues. CDR1 is SEHNR and CDR2 is FQNEAQ in the germline V gene (reference sequence). Trimming removed 5 bases at V and 2 bases at J, with 7 bases between. The CDR3 nucleotides read TGTGCCAGCAGCGACCAAGGCAATCAGCCCCAGCATTTT. This gives the protein CASSDQGNQPQHF.

The rearrangement uses TRBV5-1 and TRBJ2-1; TRBD2 agrees at 11 bases. Unmatched junction bases numbered 8, after V lost 0 bases and J lost 3 bases. The CDR3 contains 18 residues. Germline CDR1 SGHRS, CDR2 YFSETQ. In DNA form, the CDR3 reads TGCGCCAGCAGCTTGGAGATGGGACTAGCGGAGAACTACAATGAGCAGTTCTTC. Translation: CASSLEMGLAENYNEQFF.

The chain carries TRBV5-1 and TRBJ1-3; TRBD1 agrees at 11 bases. The V and J ends lost 3 bases and 2 bases, in that order; junction bases with no gene match: 7. The V gene's germline CDR1 is SGHRS and CDR2 YFSETQ. This CDR3 has 17 amino acids. The CDR3, as DNA: TGCGCCAGCAGCTCCCGGACAGGGGGCGTCCCTGGAAACACCATATATTTT. Protein: CASSSRTGGVPGNTIYF.

This CDR3 is CASSSLLGYQPQHF. The CDR3 DNA sequence: TGTGCCAGCAGTTCACTGCTTGGGTATCAGCCCCAGCATTTT. This rearrangement joins TRBV27 to TRBJ1-5; D gene unclear. The germline CDR1 and CDR2 sequences are MNHEY and SMNVEV (reference sequence). The CDR3 loop spans 14 amino acids. Trimming pared 4 bases from V and 5 bases from J, leaving 12 bases between.

This clone was picked up a small number of times. The J gene is TRBJ2-1, the V gene TRBV29-1, with D possibly TRBD2 on 5 matching bases. Trimming left V 0 bases short and J 5 bases short, with 14 bases between. The CDR3 runs to 15 residues. Per the germline V gene, CDR1 is SQVTM and CDR2 is ANQGSEA. For the CDR3, the DNA is TGCAGCGTTGAAGACCCCCAACGGGGAGACAATGAGCAGTTCTTC. Protein: CSVEDPQRGDNEQFF.

This CDR3 reads CASTPTRRISGNTIYF. In DNA, the CDR3 is TGTGCCAGCACCCCAACCCGACGGATCTCTGGAAACACCATATATTTT. The V call is TRBV6-2 or TRBV6-3, the J call TRBJ1-3; D is unresolved. V was shortened by 7 bases and J by 0 bases, with 16 bases between the two germline ends. CDR1 and CDR2 (germline): MNHEY, SVGEGT. The CDR3 extends over 16 amino acids.

This rearrangement joins TRBV15 to TRBJ1-2, with D perhaps TRBD1 (5 bases). This CDR3 spans 16 amino acids. Trimming removed 0 bases from V and 2 bases from J, with 13 bases in between. Germline V gene lookup returns CDR1 LNHNV and CDR2 YYDKDF (reference sequence). This chain's CDR3 is CATSRDYGTVNYGYTF. The CDR3 DNA reads TGTGCCACCAGCAGAGATTATGGGACGGTCAACTATGGCTACACCTTC. Variable domain in full (rest from reference TRBV15 and TRBJ1-2): DAMVIQNPRYQVTQFGKPVTLSCSQTLNHNVMYWYQQKSSQAPKLLFHYYDKDFNNEADTPDNFQSRRPNTSFCFLDIRSPGLGDTAMYLCATSRDYGTVNYGYTFGSGTRLTVV.

The chain couples TRBV6-5 to TRBJ1-2, with 7 bases lining up with TRBD1. Trimming took 4 bases from V and 2 from J; bases not matched to a gene: 7. The CDR3 runs 15 residues. Germline V gene sequence: CDR1 MNHEY, CDR2 SVGAGI. CDR3 region: CASSSRDSLNYGYTF. The CDR3 nucleotides are TGTGCCAGCAGTTCTCGGGACAGCCTAAACTATGGCTACACCTTC.

This rearrangement joins TRBV2 to TRBJ2-1; D may match TRBD1 or TRBD2 (5 bases each). Trimming left V 7 bases short and J 6 bases short, with 13 bases between. The CDR3 consists of 13 residues. Germline CDR1 is SNHLY and CDR2 is FYNNEI. This CDR3 reads CASNRDGPNEQFF. CDR3 bases: TGTGCCAGCAACCGGGACGGTCCCAATGAGCAGTTCTTC. Complete variable domain (other parts from reference TRBV2 and TRBJ2-1): EPEVTQTPSHQVTQMGQEVILRCVPISNHLYFYWYRQILGQKVEFLVSFYNNEISEKSEIFDDQFSVERPDGSNFTLKIRSTKLEDSAMYFCASNRDGPNEQFFGPGTRLTVL.

This clone was observed once. V is TRBV3-1 (or the pseudogene TRBV3-2) and J is TRBJ2-2; 15 nucleotides line up with TRBD2. This CDR3 has 18 amino acids. V lost 3 bases and J lost 0; bases outside the gene matches: 2. Germline CDR1 and CDR2: LGHDT and YNNKEL (reference sequence). Written as DNA, the CDR3 is TGTGCCAGCAGCCAGGGGACTAGCGGGGGGACGAACACCGGGGAGCTGTTTTTT. This translates into CASSQGTSGGTNTGELFF.

V and J are TRBV18 and TRBJ2-1, with TRBD2 identical over 10 bases. The germline CDR1 and CDR2 sequences are KGHSH and LQKENI. With V trimmed by 0 bases and J by 9 bases, 8 bases remained unmatched. CDR3 size: 16 residues. CDR3 coding DNA: TGTGCCAGCTCACCACCAACTAGCGGGAAGGGCGGTGAGCAGTTCTTC. This sequence encodes CASSPPTSGKGGEQFF.

The rearrangement uses TRBV6-2 or TRBV6-3 and TRBJ2-5; D is possibly TRBD1 or TRBD2 (5 bases each). The V end lost 7 bases, the J end lost 7 bases, and 22 bases lay between the germline ends. The CDR3 spans 15 residues. The germline V gene has CDR1 MNHEY and CDR2 SVGEGT. The chain's CDR3 is CASIPSLGASGTQYF. The CDR3 DNA reads as TGTGCCAGCATCCCATCACTCGGGGCCAGTGGGACCCAGTACTTC.

The rearrangement joins TRBV12-3 or TRBV12-4 to TRBJ1-5; no firm D call. V lost 6 bases to trimming and J lost 2 bases, with 5 bases between them. CDR3 length equals 12 residues. Written as DNA, the CDR3 is TGTGCCAGCAGCCCAGGCAATCAGCCCCAGCATTTT. Its translation is CASSPGNQPQHF.

Turning to this clone: One end of the junction is discordant with germline, which a read error may explain. The V and J genes are TRBV27 and TRBJ1-6; perhaps TRBD1 as D (5 bases). This CDR3 has 18 residues. The germline V gene has CDR1 MNHEY and CDR2 SMNVEV (reference sequence). CDR3 DNA sequence: TGTGCCAGCAGTTTCGGTGCGAGGGGCCCTTCCTTTAATTCACCCCTCCACTTT. Encoded protein: CASSFGARGPSFNSPLHF.

The chain combines TRBV7-7 with TRBJ1-1, with D possibly being TRBD1 (6 bases). V was pared by 6 bases and J by 1 base, with 12 bases between. The CDR3 is 14 amino acids. CDR1 and CDR2 (germline): SSHAT, FNYEAQ (reference sequence). CDR3 DNA sequence: TGTGCCAGCAGGCCTCTGACAGGGAACACTGAAGCTTTCTTT. As protein: CASRPLTGNTEAFF. Looking up the rest from reference TRBV7-7 and TRBJ1-1 gives the full variable domain: GAGVSQSPRYKVTKRGQDVTLRCDPISSHATLYWYQQALGQGPEFLTYFNYEAQPDKSGLPSDRFSAERPEGSISTLTIQRTEQRDSAMYRCASRPLTGNTEAFFGQGTRLTVV.

The genes are TRBV4-3 and TRBJ2-2, with D unclear. V gave up 0 bases and J gave up 1 base, with 3 bases separating them. From germline, CDR1 is LGHNA and CDR2 YSLEER. There are 14 residues in the CDR3. CDR3 loop: CASSQDQNTGELFF. CDR3 DNA: TGCGCCAGCAGCCAAGATCAGAACACCGGGGAGCTGTTTTTT.

Remarks on this clone: Different DNA sequences within this sample yield the same CDR3. V is TRBV18 and J is TRBJ2-2; D ambiguous. CDR1 is KGHSH, CDR2 LQKENI, per germline. The CDR3 length is 13 residues. Trimming took off 3 bases at V and 2 bases at J, with 4 bases between the two ends. DNA of the CDR3: TGTGCCAGCTCACCTCCTAACACCGGGGAGCTGTTTTTT. This encodes CASSPPNTGELFF.

The chain combines TRBV6-6 with TRBJ2-1; possibly TRBD1 for D (6 bases). V lost 8 bases and J lost 8, with 16 bases in between. The germline V gene has CDR1 MNHNY and CDR2 SVGAGI (reference sequence). The CDR3 has 13 residues. As DNA, the CDR3 is TGTGCCAGCGGCTTGAGGGGGATAGATGAGCAGTTCTTC. The encoded protein is CASGLRGIDEQFF.

This rearrangement joins TRBV7-2 to TRBJ1-1; D not certain. With 1 base removed from V and 6 bases from J, the gap between germline ends came to 9 bases. The germline gives CDR1 SGHTA, CDR2 FQGNSA. This CDR3 is built from 13 residues. The CDR3 DNA reads TGTGCCAGCAGCTTAGGGTCAGTCCCTGAAGCTTTCTTT. Translating gives CASSLGSVPEAFF.

The rearrangement joins TRBV20-1 to TRBJ2-4, with 7 bases identical to TRBD2. The V segment lost 3 bases and the J segment 5 bases; nucleotides outside the gene matches: 4. Germline loops: CDR1 DFQATT, CDR2 SNEGSKA (reference sequence). CDR3 length: 13 amino acids. The chain's CDR3 is CSASGTNQNIQYF. DNA for the CDR3: TGCAGTGCTAGTGGGACTAATCAAAACATTCAGTACTTC.

The V and J genes are TRBV5-5 and TRBJ1-2; D is undetermined. The CDR3 length is 13 residues. Looked up from germline, CDR1 is SGHKS and CDR2 is YYEKEE (reference sequence). Trimming cost V 2 bases and J 3 bases, with 8 bases left between them. The CDR3 DNA sequence: TGTGCCAGCAGCTTCTCCCGGGACTATGGCTACACCTTC. Protein: CASSFSRDYGYTF.

This sequence joins TRBV2 and TRBJ1-2; 10 nucleotides line up with TRBD1. V was pared by 7 bases and J by 3 bases, with 5 bases of the junction left unmatched. The CDR3 spans 14 residues. Germline V lookup: CDR1 SNHLY, CDR2 FYNNEI. This CDR3 is CASTSGQGYYGYTF. In nucleotides, the CDR3 is TGTGCCAGCACTTCGGGACAGGGGTACTATGGCTACACCTTC.